This T cell receptor (beta chain) derives from a study of long-term antiretroviral therapy in people with HIV. This was the immunoSEQ v3.0 assay at survey level. Sequencing was directed toward about 40,000-55,000 T-cell genomes in each sample. Clones were sequenced by immunoSEQ multiplex PCR, and TCRdb holds only the in-frame ones, with some missing. This table has fewer than 45,000 clones, 90% to 95% appearing once. With regard to this clone: Its antigen is not known.

V was shortened by 0 bases and J by 8 bases, with 10 bases between the two germline ends. CDR3 size: 13 residues. Germline CDR1 and CDR2: MGHRA and YSYEKL. Findings and caveats of the study: Controls exceeded HIV repertoires in CDR3 length range.

The chain employs TRBV4-1 and TRBJ1-1; D is ambiguous. This clonotype was obtained from a woman aged 45-65 years with HIV. The sample consisted of unsorted PBMCs, taken 3.7 years after starting antiretroviral therapy. This CDR3 reads CASSQEAGREAFF. The CDR3 DNA is TGCGCCAGCAGCCAAGAGGCCGGGAGAGAAGCTTTCTTT.